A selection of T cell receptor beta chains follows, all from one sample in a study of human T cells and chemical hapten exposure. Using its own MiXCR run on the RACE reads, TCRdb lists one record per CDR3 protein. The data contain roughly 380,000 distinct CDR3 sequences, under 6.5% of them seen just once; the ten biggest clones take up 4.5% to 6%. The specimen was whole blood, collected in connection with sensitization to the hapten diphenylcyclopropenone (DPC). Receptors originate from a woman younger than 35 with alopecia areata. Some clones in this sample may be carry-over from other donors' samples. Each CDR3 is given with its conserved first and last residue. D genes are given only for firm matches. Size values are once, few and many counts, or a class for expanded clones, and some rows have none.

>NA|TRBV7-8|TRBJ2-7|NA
CASSLGQDEQYF
TGTGCCAGCAGCTTAGGCCAGGACGAGCAGTACTTC
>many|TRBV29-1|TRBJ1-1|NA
CSVQKTLAIEAFF
TGCAGCGTTCAAAAAACCCTAGCGATCGAAGCTTTCTTT
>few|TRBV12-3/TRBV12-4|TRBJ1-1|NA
CASSLRRKSRNTEAFF
TGTGCCAGCAGTTTGAGACGGAAGTCAAGGAACACTGAAGCTTTCTTT
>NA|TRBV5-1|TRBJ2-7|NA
CASSLGFGVSSYEQYF
TGCGCCAGCAGCTTGGGGTTCGGCGTGAGCTCCTACGAGCAGTACTTC
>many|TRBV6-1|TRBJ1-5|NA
CASSEEGGVGNQPQHF
TGTGCCAGCAGTGAAGAGGGAGGGGTGGGCAATCAGCCCCAGCATTTT
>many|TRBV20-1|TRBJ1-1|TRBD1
CSAKGPYSDRGNTEAFF
TGCAGTGCTAAGGGCCCTTACTCCGACAGGGGGAACACTGAAGCTTTCTTT
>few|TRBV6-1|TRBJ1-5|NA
CASMQLRGQPQHF
TGTGCCAGTATGCAGTTGCGGGGCCAGCCCCAGCATTTT
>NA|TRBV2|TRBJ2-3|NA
CASILDFADTQYF
NA
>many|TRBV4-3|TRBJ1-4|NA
CASSQDGRVEEKLFF
TGCGCCAGCAGCCAAGATGGCAGGGTGGAAGAAAAACTGTTTTTT
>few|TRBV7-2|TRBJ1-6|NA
CASSPGPERSGSPLHF
TGTGCCAGCAGCCCCGGACCTGAACGTTCGGGTTCACCCCTCCACTTT
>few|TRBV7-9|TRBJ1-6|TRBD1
CASSFGQGSYNSPLHF
TGTGCCAGCAGCTTCGGACAGGGCTCCTATAATTCACCCCTCCACTTT
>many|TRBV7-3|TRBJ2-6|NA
CASSLGVSGANVLTF
TGTGCCAGCAGTTTAGGGGTCTCTGGGGCCAACGTCCTGACTTTC
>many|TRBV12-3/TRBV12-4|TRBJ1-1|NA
CASSPRTMDTEAFF
TGTGCCAGCAGTCCCAGGACAATGGACACTGAAGCTTTCTTT
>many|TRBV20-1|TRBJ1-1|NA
CSARDGQGPWAFF
TGCAGTGCTAGAGATGGGCAGGGTCCCTGGGCTTTCTTT
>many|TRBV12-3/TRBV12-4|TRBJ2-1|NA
CASSPYTYNEQFF
TGTGCCAGCAGCCCCTATACTTACAATGAGCAGTTCTTC
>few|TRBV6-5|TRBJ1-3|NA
CASSRIPGPNSGNTIYF
TGTGCCAGCAGTCGAATTCCGGGGCCGAACTCTGGAAACACCATATATTTT
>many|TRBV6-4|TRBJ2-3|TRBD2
CASSTSGGAPTDTQYF
TGTGCCAGCAGTACTAGCGGGGGGGCCCCCACAGATACGCAGTATTTT
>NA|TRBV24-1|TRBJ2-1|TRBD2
CATSDFAAGGYNEQFF
TGTGCCACCAGTGATTTTGCGGCGGGGGGCTACAATGAGCAGTTCTTC
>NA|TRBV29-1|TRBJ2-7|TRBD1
CSVQRGQGGSYEQYF
TGCAGCGTCCAACGCGGACAGGGCGGCTCCTACGAGCAGTACTTC
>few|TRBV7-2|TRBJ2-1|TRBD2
CASSVAAAGAPHEQFF
TGTGCCAGCAGCGTAGCGGCAGCGGGGGCCCCCCATGAGCAGTTCTTC
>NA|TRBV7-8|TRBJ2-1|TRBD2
CASSLTSRVGNEQFF
TGTGCCAGCAGCTTGACTAGCAGGGTTGGCAATGAGCAGTTCTTC
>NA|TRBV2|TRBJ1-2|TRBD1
CASSGDRGLGYTF
TGTGCCAGCAGTGGGGACAGGGGCTTAGGCTACACCTTC
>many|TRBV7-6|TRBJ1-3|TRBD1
CASSLGQGLSGNTIYF
TGTGCCAGCAGCCTAGGACAGGGCTTATCTGGAAACACCATATATTTT
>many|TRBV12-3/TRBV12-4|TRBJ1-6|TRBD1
CASIRDRGGSPLHF
TGTGCCAGCATTAGGGACAGGGGAGGTTCACCCCTCCACTTT
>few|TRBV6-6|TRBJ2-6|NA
CASSIYGTSSSGANVLTF
TGTGCCAGCAGTATCTACGGGACATCGAGCTCTGGGGCCAACGTCCTGACTTTC
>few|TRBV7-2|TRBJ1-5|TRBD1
CASSSDRDVNQPQHF
TGTGCCAGCAGCTCGGACAGGGACGTCAATCAGCCCCAGCATTTT
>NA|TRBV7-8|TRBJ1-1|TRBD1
CASSFSQDREGTEAFF
TGTGCCAGCAGCTTTTCTCAGGACAGGGAGGGGACTGAAGCTTTCTTT
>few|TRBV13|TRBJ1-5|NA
CASSRESQPQHF
TGTGCCAGCAGCCGCGAGAGTCAGCCCCAGCATTTT
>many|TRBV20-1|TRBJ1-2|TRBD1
CSARAVQGNYGYTF
TGCAGTGCTAGAGCCGTACAGGGGAACTATGGCTACACCTTC
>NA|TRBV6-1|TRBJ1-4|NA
CASSEDGAVSGKLFF
TGTGCCAGCAGTGAAGACGGGGCAGTCAGTGGAAAACTGTTTTTT
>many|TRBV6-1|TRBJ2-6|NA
CATFRGKDSGANVLTF
TGTGCCACCTTCAGGGGAAAGGACTCTGGGGCCAACGTCCTGACTTTC
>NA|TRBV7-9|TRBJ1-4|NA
CASSLGSTVNEKLFF
TGTGCCAGCAGCTTAGGTAGCACAGTGAATGAAAAACTGTTTTTT
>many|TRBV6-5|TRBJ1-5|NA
CASRPRLSNQPQHF
TGTGCCAGCAGACCAAGACTAAGCAATCAGCCCCAGCATTTT
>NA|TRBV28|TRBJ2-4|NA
CASSLRTGEVDIQYF
TGTGCCAGCAGTTTACGCACAGGGGAGGTCGACATTCAGTACTTC
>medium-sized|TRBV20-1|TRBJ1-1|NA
CSARIEGTASEAFF
TGCAGTGCTAGAATTGAGGGGACGGCATCTGAAGCTTTCTTT
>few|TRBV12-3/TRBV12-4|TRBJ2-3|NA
CASSPSRLGTQYF
TGTGCCAGCAGCCCTAGCCGACTCGGGACGCAGTATTTT
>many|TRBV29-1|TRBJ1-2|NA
CSVVGDPGYTF
TGCAGCGTTGTGGGGGACCCTGGCTACACCTTC
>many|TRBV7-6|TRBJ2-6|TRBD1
CASSSPRGRDAGANVLTF
TGTGCCAGCAGCTCCCCCAGGGGGCGTGACGCTGGGGCCAACGTCCTGACTTTC
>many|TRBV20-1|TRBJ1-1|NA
CSGRGPESVEAFF
TGCAGTGGGAGAGGCCCCGAGAGCGTTGAAGCTTTCTTT
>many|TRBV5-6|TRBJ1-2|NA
CASSLFLSAAYGYTF
TGTGCCAGCAGCTTGTTTTTGTCGGCGGCCTATGGCTACACCTTC
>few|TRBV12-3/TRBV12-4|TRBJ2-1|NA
CASNSGEAVEQFF
TGTGCCAGCAACTCCGGGGAAGCGGTTGAGCAGTTCTTC
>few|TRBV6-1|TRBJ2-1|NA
CASLPGGQSSYNEQFF
TGTGCCAGCTTACCAGGGGGGCAAAGCTCCTACAATGAGCAGTTCTTC
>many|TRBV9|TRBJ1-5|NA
CASSVDGLINQPQHF
TGTGCCAGCAGCGTAGACGGATTAATCAATCAGCCCCAGCATTTT
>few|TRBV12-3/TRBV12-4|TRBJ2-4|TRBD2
CASSLAGTSLIGHF
TGTGCCAGCAGTTTGGCCGGGACTAGCTTAATTGGGCACTTC
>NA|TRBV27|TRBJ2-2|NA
CASSLLGAEAGELFF
TGTGCCAGCAGTTTATTAGGGGCGGAAGCTGGGGAGCTGTTTTTT
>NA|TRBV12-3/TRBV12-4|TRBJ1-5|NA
CASSKRVGATHSNQPQHF
TGTGCCAGCAGTAAGAGGGTCGGGGCCACCCATAGCAATCAGCCCCAGCATTTT
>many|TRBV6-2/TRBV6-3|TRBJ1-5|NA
CASSYEGIGQPQHF
TGTGCCAGCAGTTACGAGGGTATCGGGCAGCCCCAGCATTTT
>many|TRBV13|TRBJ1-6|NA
CASSLPFGLSPLHF
TGTGCCAGCAGCTTACCCTTCGGGCTTTCACCCCTCCACTTT
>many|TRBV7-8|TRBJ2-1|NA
CASSFGSRGSSYNEQFF
TGTGCCAGCAGCTTCGGCAGTCGGGGGAGCTCCTACAATGAGCAGTTCTTC
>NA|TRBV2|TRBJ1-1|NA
CASRAQTTNTEAFF
TGTGCCAGCAGGGCTCAGACAACAAACACTGAAGCTTTCTTT
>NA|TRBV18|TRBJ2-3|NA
CASTPRTPHGTDTQYF
TGTGCCAGCACACCGCGGACTCCTCACGGGACAGATACGCAGTATTTT